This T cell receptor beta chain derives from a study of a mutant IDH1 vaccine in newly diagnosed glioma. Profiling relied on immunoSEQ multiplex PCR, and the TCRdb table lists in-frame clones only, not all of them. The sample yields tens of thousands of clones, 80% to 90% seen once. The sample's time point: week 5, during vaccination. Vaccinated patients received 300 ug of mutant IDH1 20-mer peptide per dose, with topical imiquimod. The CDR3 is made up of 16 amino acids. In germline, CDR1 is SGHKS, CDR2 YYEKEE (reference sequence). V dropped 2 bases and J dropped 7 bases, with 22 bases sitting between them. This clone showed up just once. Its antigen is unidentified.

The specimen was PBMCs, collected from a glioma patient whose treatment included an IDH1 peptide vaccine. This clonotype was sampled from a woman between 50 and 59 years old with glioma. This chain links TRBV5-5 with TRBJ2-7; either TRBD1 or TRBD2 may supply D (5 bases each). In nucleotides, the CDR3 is TGTGCCAGCAGCTTTCTCTCGGGGCCTCCGGGTGTTGAGCAGTACTTC. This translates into CASSFLSGPPGVEQYF.